Below are 27 T cell receptor beta chains sequenced from a single sample in a study of T cells in Graves' hyperthyroidism and ophthalmopathy. What was amplified from RNA transcripts were TCR beta CDR3 regions. The study used the HTBI primer set for a first-round RT-PCR of the TCR CDR3. TCRdb re-analysed the multiplex PCR reads in MiXCR, keeping a single row per CDR3 protein. The sample has 350,000 or so distinct CDR3 sequences, roughly 18% seen once; the top ten hold approximately 49%. Input material: blood. All receptors come from a woman in her forties or fifties with Graves' hyperthyroidism.

This chain uses TRBV20-1 with TRBJ1-6; D is possibly TRBD1 (5 bases). Germline CDR1 DFQATT, CDR2 SNEGSKA (reference sequence). With 3 bases removed from V and 1 base from J, the gap between germline ends came to 13 bases. CDR3 size: 16 residues. CDR3 sequence: CSASPGSFSYNSPLHF. The CDR3 nucleotides are TGCAGTGCTAGTCCAGGGAGTTTTTCCTATAATTCACCCCTCCACTTT.

Here the CDR3 reads CSASGGNIQYF. The CDR3 DNA sequence: TGCAGTGCTAGCGGAGGAAACATTCAGTACTTC. This rearrangement joins TRBV20-1 to TRBJ2-4, with D maybe TRBD2 (5 bases). The CDR3 consists of 11 residues. Trimming cost V 3 bases and J 6 bases, with 6 bases left between them. Germline CDR1 DFQATT, CDR2 SNEGSKA (reference sequence).

Notes on this clonotype: Mismatch with germline at one junction end may stem from a read error. The chain employs TRBV5-1 and TRBJ2-5, with 9 nucleotides matching TRBD2. CDR1 and CDR2 from the germline V gene are SGHRS and YFSETQ. CDR3 length: 18 residues. This CDR3 is CASSEGGGGGGGGETQYF. Here the CDR3 DNA reads TGTGCCAGCAGTGAAGGGGGGGGCGGGGGGGGGGGGGGGGAGACCCAGTACTTC.

Only a few counts were recorded for this clonotype. The J gene is TRBJ2-4, the V gene TRBV6-2 or TRBV6-3; D is ambiguous. The germline V gene has CDR1 MNHEY and CDR2 SVGEGT. The germline V and J ends were trimmed by 7 bases and 6 bases, with 7 bases remaining between them. This CDR3 region has 11 residues. The CDR3 DNA sequence: TGTGCCAGCATGACGGGAAACATTCAGTACTTC. This codes for CASMTGNIQYF.

In its sample, this clonotype was seen many times. The chain has TRBV28 and TRBJ2-3; the D is unclear. The CDR3 is 16 residues long. The germline V and J ends were trimmed by 4 bases and 2 bases, with 16 bases remaining between them. Germline values: CDR1 MDHEN, CDR2 SYDVKM. CDR3 sequence reads: CASSSVGHRSTDTQYF. In DNA, the CDR3 is TGTGCCAGCAGTTCTGTAGGGCACAGATCCACAGATACGCAGTATTTT.

The genes are TRBV18 and TRBJ2-3, with D maybe TRBD2 (5 bases). Trimming pared 3 bases from V and 2 bases from J, leaving 9 bases between. CDR1 is KGHSH, CDR2 LQKENI, per germline. The CDR3 extends over 14 amino acids. This CDR3 reads CASSPTNPTDTQYF. CDR3 nucleotide sequence: TGTGCCAGCTCACCGACTAACCCCACAGATACGCAGTATTTT.

The chain has TRBV11-2 and TRBJ2-7; weak D call: TRBD2 (6 bases). V was clipped by 1 base and J by 2 bases, with 9 bases between them. Germline lookup yields CDR1 SGHAT and CDR2 FQNNGV. CDR3 size: 14 residues. The CDR3: CASSLVTGAYEQYF. The DNA for the CDR3 is TGTGCCAGCAGCTTAGTTACGGGGGCCTACGAGCAGTACTTC.

The J gene is TRBJ2-1, the V gene TRBV28; 9 bases line up with TRBD2. Looked up from germline, CDR1 is MDHEN and CDR2 is SYDVKM. V gave up 6 bases and J gave up 6 bases; unmatched junction bases: 6. The CDR3 contains 14 residues. The CDR3 nucleotides read TGTGCCAGCAGGTCGGGACTAGCAGCCAATGAGCAGTTCTTC. Its translation: CASRSGLAANEQFF.

CDR3 protein: CASSPPGSPAGSPLHF. The CDR3 DNA sequence: TGTGCCAGCAGCCCCCCGGGGAGTCCGGCAGGTTCACCCCTCCACTTT. The chain is built from TRBV6-1 and TRBJ1-6; the D is unclear. The CDR3 runs to 16 residues. Trimming cost V 6 bases and J 9 bases, with 21 bases left between them. CDR1 and CDR2 from the germline V gene are MNHNS and SASEGT.

The chain links TRBV6-1 to TRBJ1-2; D remains ambiguous. Germline V lookup: CDR1 MNHNS, CDR2 SASEGT. V was trimmed by 1 base and J by 13 bases, leaving 13 bases between them. The CDR3 has 12 residues. The CDR3 loop is CASSEGSGMSTF. The CDR3 nucleotides read TGTGCCAGCAGTGAAGGTTCGGGGATGTCCACCTTC.

This clonotype was picked up a small number of times. CDR3 region: CASSATSGLGEQFF. The CDR3, as DNA: TGCGCCAGCAGCGCGACTAGCGGCCTCGGGGAGCAGTTCTTC. This chain links TRBV5-1 with TRBJ2-1; TRBD2 matches 9 bases. V lost 4 bases, J lost 10 bases, and 9 bases stayed unmatched. CDR3 length: 14 residues. Per the germline V gene, CDR1 is SGHRS and CDR2 is YFSETQ.

This clonotype was detected a few times. The chain combines TRBV5-8 with TRBJ2-1; a weak D match, TRBD2 (5 bases). CDR1 and CDR2 from the germline V gene are SGHTS and YDEGEE. This CDR3 comprises 11 residues. V was trimmed by 7 bases and J by 10 bases, leaving 12 bases between them. The CDR3 DNA sequence: TGTGCCAGCGGCCGAGCGGCGGAGCAGTTCTTC. Its translation: CASGRAAEQFF. The full variable domain, its missing parts supplied by reference TRBV5-8 and TRBJ2-1, is EAGVTQSPTHLIKTRGQQATLRCSPISGHTSVYWYQQALGLGLQFLLWYDEGEERNRGNFPPRFSGRQFPNYSSELNVNALELEDSALYLCASGRAAEQFFGPGTRLTVL.

The chain links TRBV15 to TRBJ1-1; D remains ambiguous. The V and J ends lost 0 bases and 1 base respectively, with 9 bases between them. Germline assignment: CDR1 LNHNV and CDR2 YYDKDF (reference sequence). The CDR3 spans 15 residues. The DNA of the CDR3 is TGTGCCACCAGCAGAGATAGAACGGGGAACACTGAAGCTTTCTTT. Its protein product is CATSRDRTGNTEAFF.

Of note for this clonotype: This may stem from a read error, because a much larger clone lies one nucleotide away. V gene TRBV28 combines with J gene TRBJ2-1; D unclear. The length of the CDR3 is 16 residues. Per germline, CDR1 MDHEN and CDR2 SYDVKM. For the CDR3, the DNA is TGTGCCAGCAGCCCCCAGGACCGAGCCCGGGCCAATGGGCAGTTCTTC. Translation: CASSPQDRARANGQFF.

The chain employs TRBV29-1 and TRBJ1-1, with unresolved D. The CDR3 runs 12 residues. V lost 7 bases and J lost 4, with 13 bases in between. In germline, CDR1 is SQVTM, CDR2 ANQGSEA. The CDR3 loop reads CSARSGPTEAFF. The CDR3, as DNA: TGCAGCGCACGGTCCGGGCCCACTGAAGCTTTCTTT.

In its sample, this clonotype was seen a few times. The gene calls are TRBV29-1 and TRBJ2-5; TRBD1 aligns across 7 bases. V was pared by 3 bases and J by 5 bases, with 12 bases of the junction left unmatched. The CDR3 length is 15 residues. CDR1 and CDR2 (germline): SQVTM, ANQGSEA. The DNA of the CDR3 is TGCAGCGTTGAGTGGTCCAGGGGGACCGGGGAGACCCAGTACTTC. Protein: CSVEWSRGTGETQYF.

The table lists this clonotype with a few counts. The gene calls are TRBV11-2 and TRBJ2-7; TRBD1 agrees at 9 bases. Germline CDR1 and CDR2: SGHAT and FQNNGV. CDR3 length: 16 residues. CDR3 amino acids: CTSSFRSQGALSEQYV. DNA of the CDR3: TGTACCAGCAGCTTTAGATCACAGGGGGCGTTGAGTGAGCAGTACGTC.

This clonotype came up many times. The J gene is TRBJ2-7, the V gene TRBV20-1; 7 bases agree with TRBD2. The CDR3 loop spans 12 amino acids. With V trimmed by 3 bases and J by 6 bases, 5 bases remained unmatched. Per the germline V gene, CDR1 is DFQATT and CDR2 is SNEGSKA (reference sequence). This CDR3 is CSASSGRLEQYF. DNA of the CDR3: TGCAGTGCTAGTAGCGGGCGGCTCGAGCAGTACTTC.

This clonotype was seen many times. This chain connects TRBV12-3 or TRBV12-4 to TRBJ1-1; D is perhaps TRBD1 (6 bases). The CDR3 has 13 residues. Between the trimmed V and J ends, which lost 6 bases and 4 bases, there was a span of 12 bases. The CDR3 sequence is CASRRDKGTEAFF. The CDR3 DNA sequence: TGTGCCAGCAGGCGGGACAAAGGCACTGAAGCTTTCTTT.

The table lists this clonotype with a few counts. The chain combines TRBV19 with TRBJ1-5; perhaps TRBD1 as D (5 bases). Per the germline V gene, CDR1 is LNHDA and CDR2 is SQIVND (reference sequence). With 8 bases removed from V and 6 bases from J, the gap between germline ends came to 11 bases. The CDR3 covers 12 residues. This CDR3 is CASGGTAQPQHF. CDR3 DNA sequence: TGTGCCAGTGGGGGGACGGCTCAGCCCCAGCATTTT.

This clonotype was seen repeatedly, ten times or more. The chain has TRBV18 and TRBJ1-1; 7 bases match TRBD1. Germline V gene lookup returns CDR1 KGHSH and CDR2 LQKENI. This CDR3 is 15 amino acids long. The ends lost 3 bases at V and 4 bases at J; junction bases unmatched: 8. CDR3 DNA: TGTGCCAGCTCACCTAAGGGAGGGGGCCTCACTGAAGCTTTCTTT. It codes for CASSPKGGGLTEAFF.

This chain links TRBV6-6 with TRBJ1-1, with D uncertain. The V gene's germline CDR1 is MNHNY and CDR2 SVGAGI (reference sequence). The CDR3 runs 13 residues. V dropped 1 base and J dropped 0 bases, with 3 bases sitting between them. CDR3 sequence reads: CASSYFLNTEAFF. CDR3 DNA: TGTGCCAGCAGTTACTTTCTGAACACTGAAGCTTTCTTT.

This clonotype was seen ten or more times. This chain links TRBV28 with TRBJ1-3; 7 positions agree with TRBD1. Germline lookup yields CDR1 MDHEN and CDR2 SYDVKM. Trimming took 4 bases from V and 0 from J; bases not matched to a gene: 12. The CDR3 is made up of 18 amino acids. The CDR3 bases are TGTGCCAGCAGTTCCGGGACAGCAGACGCGAGCTCTGGAAACACCATATATTTT. It encodes CASSSGTADASSGNTIYF.

The chain is built from TRBV5-1 and TRBJ2-1; D might be TRBD2 (5 bases). This CDR3 is built from 13 residues. The V gene's germline CDR1 is SGHRS and CDR2 YFSETQ. The ends were cut back, 2 bases at V and 8 bases at J, with 11 bases in the middle. This CDR3 is CASSLIGSYEQFF. The CDR3 DNA reads TGCGCCAGCAGCTTAATAGGGAGCTATGAGCAGTTCTTC.

The gene calls are TRBV5-6 and TRBJ2-1, with D possibly matching TRBD2 (5 bases). The germline V and J ends were trimmed by 0 bases and 3 bases, with 16 bases remaining between them. Looked up from germline, CDR1 is SGHDT and CDR2 is YYEEEE. The CDR3 has 17 amino acids. The CDR3 sequence is CASSLVVTGLGYNEQFF. CDR3 DNA sequence: TGTGCCAGCAGCTTGGTAGTTACGGGATTGGGCTACAATGAGCAGTTCTTC.

This rearrangement joins TRBV7-9 to TRBJ1-2, with TRBD1 identical over 10 bases. This CDR3 comprises 14 residues. The trim removed 5 bases at V and 8 bases at J, leaving 8 bases unmatched. Germline V lookup: CDR1 SEHNR, CDR2 FQNEAQ (reference sequence). In nucleotides, the CDR3 is TGTGCCAGCAGCGCCCGACAGGGGGCGGAGGGCTACACCTTC. Its protein is CASSARQGAEGYTF.

This clonotype appeared many times. The V gene is TRBV28, the J gene TRBJ2-1; TRBD2 aligns across 8 bases. With V trimmed by 6 bases and J by 4 bases, 8 bases remained unmatched. The CDR3 spans 15 residues. Per the germline V gene, CDR1 is MDHEN and CDR2 is SYDVKM. The CDR3 coding sequence is TGTGCCAGCAGAACCCCTAGCGGGCGGTACAATGAGCAGTTCTTC. It encodes CASRTPSGRYNEQFF.